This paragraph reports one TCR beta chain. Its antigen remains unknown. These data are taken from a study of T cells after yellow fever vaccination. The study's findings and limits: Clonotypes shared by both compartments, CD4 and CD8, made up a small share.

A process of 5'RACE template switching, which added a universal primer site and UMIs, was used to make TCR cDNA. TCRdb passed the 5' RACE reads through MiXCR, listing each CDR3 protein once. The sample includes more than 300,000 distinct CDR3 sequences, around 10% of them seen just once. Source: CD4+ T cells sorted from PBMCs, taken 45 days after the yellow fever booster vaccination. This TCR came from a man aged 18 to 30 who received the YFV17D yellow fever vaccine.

The CDR3 DNA follows: TGTGCCAGCAGTCAAAGGGACACCTCCTACGAGCAGTACTTC. This sequence encodes CASSQRDTSYEQYF. The chain employs TRBV27 and TRBJ2-7, with D tentatively TRBD1 (6 bases). This CDR3 comprises 14 residues. Trimming pared 5 bases from V and 0 bases from J, leaving 11 bases between. The germline CDR1 and CDR2 sequences are MNHEY and SMNVEV (reference sequence).